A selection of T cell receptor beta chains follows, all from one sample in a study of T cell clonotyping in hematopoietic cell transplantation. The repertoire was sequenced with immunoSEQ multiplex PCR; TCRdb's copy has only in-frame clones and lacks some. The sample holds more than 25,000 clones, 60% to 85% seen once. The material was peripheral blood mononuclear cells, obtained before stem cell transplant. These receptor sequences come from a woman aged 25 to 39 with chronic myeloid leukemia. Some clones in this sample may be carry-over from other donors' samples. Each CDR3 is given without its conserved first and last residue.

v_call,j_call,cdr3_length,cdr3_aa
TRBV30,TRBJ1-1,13,AWSVGNLGRTEAF
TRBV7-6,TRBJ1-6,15,ASSPIGGTGENSPLH
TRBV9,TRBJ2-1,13,ASSVRDRPYNEQF
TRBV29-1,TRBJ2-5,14,SVVSPDRVIIETQY
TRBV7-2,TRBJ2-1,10,ASSLARNEQF
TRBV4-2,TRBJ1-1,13,ASSQLLARGTEAF
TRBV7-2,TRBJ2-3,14,ASSSMGALSTDTQY
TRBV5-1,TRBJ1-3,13,ASSLFPDSGNTIY
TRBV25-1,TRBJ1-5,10,ASSWQNQPQH
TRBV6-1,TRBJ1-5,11,ASDQESNQPQH
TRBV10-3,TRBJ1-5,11,AISDTSNQPQH
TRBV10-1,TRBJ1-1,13,ASTRCEGVNAEAF
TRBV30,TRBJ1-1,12,ASYLGPLNTEAF
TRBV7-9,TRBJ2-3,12,ASSQGGTLDTQY
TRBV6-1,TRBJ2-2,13,ASSPGGANTGELF
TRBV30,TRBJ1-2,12,AWSVNSLNYGYT
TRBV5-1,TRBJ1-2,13,ASSRGDGANYGYT
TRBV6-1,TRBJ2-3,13,ASTLGGGLGDTQY
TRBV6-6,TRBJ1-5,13,ASSRGPASNQPQH
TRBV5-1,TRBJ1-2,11,ASSRDSWYGYT
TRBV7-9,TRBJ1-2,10,ASSQNNYGYT
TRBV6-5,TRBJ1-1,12,ASSLGTGNTEAF
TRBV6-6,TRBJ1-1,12,ASSSLQGVTEAF
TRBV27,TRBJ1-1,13,ASSLSGQLNTEAF
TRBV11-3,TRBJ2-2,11,ASSWRGTGELF
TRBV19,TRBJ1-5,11,ASSTGNGQPQH
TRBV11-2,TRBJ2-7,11,ASSLDRGREQY
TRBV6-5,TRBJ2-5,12,ASSYFGGQETQY
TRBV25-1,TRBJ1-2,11,ASSEQGNYGYT
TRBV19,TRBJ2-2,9,ASSGVRELF
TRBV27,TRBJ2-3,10,ASSLYDGSQY
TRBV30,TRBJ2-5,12,AWSVGTRAETQY
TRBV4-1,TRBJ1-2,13,ASSQPTQGAYGYT
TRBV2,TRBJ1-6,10,ASKGDNSPLH
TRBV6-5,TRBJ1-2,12,ASRTGFDLNGYT
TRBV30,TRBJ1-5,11,AWSGGSNQPQH
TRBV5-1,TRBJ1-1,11,ASSLNSRTEAF
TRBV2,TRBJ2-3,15,ASSGGTGGPSTDTQY
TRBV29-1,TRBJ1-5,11,SVEGEARQPQH
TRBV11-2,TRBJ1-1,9,ASSLGLEAF
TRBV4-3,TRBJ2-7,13,ASSQEPTASYEQY
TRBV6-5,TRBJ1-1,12,ASSRGFASPEAF
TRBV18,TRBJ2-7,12,ASSPPDTPYEQY
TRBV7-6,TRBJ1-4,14,ASSQRTGVSNEKLF
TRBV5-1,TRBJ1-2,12,ASSLGNREDGYT
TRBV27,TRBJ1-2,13,ASSPDRLSFYGYT
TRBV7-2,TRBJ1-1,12,ASREGTGNTEAF
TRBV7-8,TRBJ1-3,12,ASSLGPPGNTIY
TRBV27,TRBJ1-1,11,ASSLSPTGEAF
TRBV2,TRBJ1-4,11,ASSTQGNEKLF
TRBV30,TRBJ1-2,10,AWSGRPMGYT
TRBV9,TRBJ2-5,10,ASSVGLGTQY
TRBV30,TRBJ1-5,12,AWSVTAGNQPQH
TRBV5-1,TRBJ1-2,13,ASSFGDRLNYGYT
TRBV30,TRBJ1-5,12,AWSAGAHNQPQH
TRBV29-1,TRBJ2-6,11,SVTGDGANVLT
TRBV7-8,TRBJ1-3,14,ASSPTGQTAGNTIY